The following is a TCR beta chain sequence with its context. Its antigen remains unknown. CDR3 length equals 13 residues. V was shortened by 2 bases and J by 5 bases, with 13 bases between the two germline ends. Germline V lookup: CDR1 GTSNPN, CDR2 SVGIG (reference sequence). These data come from a study of OX40 agonist ivuxolimab in advanced cancers. Data came from immunoSEQ multiplex PCR; TCRdb stores just in-frame clones and leaves some out. The table lists 55,000 to 80,000 clones, roughly 86% of them singletons. General study results and limits: Among the lowest levels of clonal expansion were found in partial responders at 0.1-3.0 mg/kg. CD8+ T cells showed, on average, more clonal expansion than CD4+ cells.

This receptor was taken from an adult with an advanced solid tumor such as melanoma, head and neck, liver or kidney cancer. The chain combines TRBV30 with TRBJ2-7; D perhaps matches TRBD1 (5 bases). Here the sequenced sample was CD4+ or CD8+ T cells sorted from blood, taken in a trial of the OX40 agonist ivuxolimab. The CDR3: CAWSRRERNEQYF. CDR3 coding DNA: TGTGCCTGGAGTCGCAGGGAACGAAACGAGCAGTACTTC.